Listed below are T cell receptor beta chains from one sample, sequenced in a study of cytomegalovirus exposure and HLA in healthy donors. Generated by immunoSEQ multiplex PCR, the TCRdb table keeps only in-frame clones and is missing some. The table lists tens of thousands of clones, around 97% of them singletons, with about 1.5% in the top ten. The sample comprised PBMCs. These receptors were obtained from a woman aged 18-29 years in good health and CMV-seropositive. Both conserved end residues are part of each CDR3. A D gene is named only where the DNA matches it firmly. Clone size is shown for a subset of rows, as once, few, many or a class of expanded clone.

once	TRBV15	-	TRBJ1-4	TGTGCCACCAGCAGAAGTCCAGGGGATAATGAAAAACTGTTTTTT	CATSRSPGDNEKLFF
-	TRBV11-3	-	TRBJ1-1	TGTGCCAGCAGCTCTAAAAGGAACACTGAAGCTTTCTTT	CASSSKRNTEAFF
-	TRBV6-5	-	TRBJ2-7	TGTGCCAGCAGACAGGGCTACGAGCAGTACTTC	CASRQGYEQYF
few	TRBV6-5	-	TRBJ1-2	TGTGCCAGCAGTTACAGAGGAAGATCCTATGGCTACACCTTC	CASSYRGRSYGYTF
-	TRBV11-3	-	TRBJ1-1	TGTGCCAGCAGCTTGTCAGTGAACACTGAAGCTTTCTTT	CASSLSVNTEAFF
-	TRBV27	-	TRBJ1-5	TGTGCCAGCCGATCCCTCCAGGGCGGAAATCAGCCCCAGCATTTT	CASRSLQGGNQPQHF
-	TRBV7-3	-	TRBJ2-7	TGTGCCAGCAGCTTAATAGGGCAGGGTTACGAGCAGTACTTC	CASSLIGQGYEQYF
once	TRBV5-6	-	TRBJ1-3	TGTGCCAGCAGCCCCCAGGCTGGGAGCACCATATATTTT	CASSPQAGSTIYF
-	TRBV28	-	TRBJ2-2	TGTGCCAGCAGTTTATCATCTACAGGGAACACCGGGGAGCTGTTTTTT	CASSLSSTGNTGELFF
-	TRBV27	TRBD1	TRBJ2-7	TGTGCCAGCAGTTATGGGACAGGATATTACGAGCAGTACTTC	CASSYGTGYYEQYF
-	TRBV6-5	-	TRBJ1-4	TGTGCCAGCAGTTACTCGACAGGCCCAACTAATGAAAAACTGTTTTTT	CASSYSTGPTNEKLFF
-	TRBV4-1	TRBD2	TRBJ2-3	TGCGCCAGCAGCCGACGGACTAGCCCCCCAGATACGCAGTATTTT	CASSRRTSPPDTQYF
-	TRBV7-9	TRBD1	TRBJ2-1	TGTGCCAGCAGCTTAGTTGACAGGGGCGCCTACAATGAGCAGTTCTTC	CASSLVDRGAYNEQFF
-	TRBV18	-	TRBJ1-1	TGTGCCAGCTCACCACCGCTTCTCCCGGGTATCGTTGGTGAAGCTTTCTTT	CASSPPLLPGIVGEAFF
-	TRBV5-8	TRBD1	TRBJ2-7	TGTGCCAGCGGGGACAGGGCTTACGAGCAGTACTTC	CASGDRAYEQYF
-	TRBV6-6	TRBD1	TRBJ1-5	TGTGCCAGCAGTTCTACGGGACAGGAGGCGAGACAGCCCCAGCATTTT	CASSSTGQEARQPQHF
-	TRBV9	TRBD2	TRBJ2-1	TGTGCCAGCAGCGTAGGGGGCGGGAGAGGGTACAATGAGCAGTTCTTC	CASSVGGGRGYNEQFF
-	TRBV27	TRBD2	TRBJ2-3	TGTGCCAGCAGTAAACTAGCGGGACGGACAGATACGCAGTATTTT	CASSKLAGRTDTQYF
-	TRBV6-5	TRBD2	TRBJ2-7	TGTGCCAGCATCCCTAGCGGTAGGACCTACGAGCAGTACTTC	CASIPSGRTYEQYF
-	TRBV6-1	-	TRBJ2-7	TGTGCCAGCATGTGGGCTGGGTCCGGCGAGCAGTACTTC	CASMWAGSGEQYF
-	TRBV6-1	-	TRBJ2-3	TGTGCCAGCAGTTCGACAGAAACCCTCACAGATACGCAGTATTTT	CASSSTETLTDTQYF
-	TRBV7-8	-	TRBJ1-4	TGTGCCAGCAGCCTGACCGGGGGGTTCGGCGAAAAACTGTTTTTT	CASSLTGGFGEKLFF
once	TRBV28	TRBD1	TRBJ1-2	TGTGCCAGCAGAATCAGGGGGACAGAGCACACCTTC	CASRIRGTEHTF
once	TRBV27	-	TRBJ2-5	TGTGCCAGCAGTTCGGGATTGGCGGGCGGTGGGACCCAGTACTTC	CASSSGLAGGGTQYF
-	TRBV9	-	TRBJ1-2	TGTGCCAGCAGCGTATCGGTCAGGGAAGGGGGCTACACCTTC	CASSVSVREGGYTF
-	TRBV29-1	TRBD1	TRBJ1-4	TGCAGCGGAGGGACAGGGGGTGAAAAACTGTTTTTT	CSGGTGGEKLFF
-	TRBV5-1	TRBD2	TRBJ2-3	TGCGCCAGCAGCTTGAGCCTAGCGGGAGGAGAGACAGATACGCAGTATTTT	CASSLSLAGGETDTQYF
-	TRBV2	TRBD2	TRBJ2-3	TGTGCCAGCAGTGTCGCTATAGCGGGAGGAACAGATACGCAGTATTTT	CASSVAIAGGTDTQYF
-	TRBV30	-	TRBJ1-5	TGTGCCTGGAGCGCCCGGACAGTTAGCAATCAGCCCCAGCATTTT	CAWSARTVSNQPQHF
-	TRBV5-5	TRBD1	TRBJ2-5	TGTGCCAGCAGCCCCGGGACAGCACGGGAGACCCAGTACTTC	CASSPGTARETQYF
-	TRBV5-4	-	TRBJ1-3	TGTGCCAGCAGCTTGGCCCCAGGTCGCTCAACTGGAAACACCATATATTTT	CASSLAPGRSTGNTIYF
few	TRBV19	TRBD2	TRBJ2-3	TGTGCCAGTAGTTCCATAGCGGGAGTCACAGATACGCAGTATTTT	CASSSIAGVTDTQYF
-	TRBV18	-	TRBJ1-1	TGTGCCAGCTCAACCGGACAGTTAATGAACACTGAAGCTTTCTTT	CASSTGQLMNTEAFF
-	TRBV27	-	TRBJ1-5	TGTGCCAGCAGTTTAGGGGGGTACAATCAGCCCCAGCATTTT	CASSLGGYNQPQHF
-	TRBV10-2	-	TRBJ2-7	TGCGCCAGCAGTGATTTACAGGGCAGCTCCTACGAGCAGTACTTC	CASSDLQGSSYEQYF
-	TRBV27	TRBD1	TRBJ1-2	TGTGCCAGCAGTTCGGGACAGGGGGCATGGAATGGCTACACCTTC	CASSSGQGAWNGYTF
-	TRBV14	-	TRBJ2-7	TGTGCCAGCAGCCGAGGGTACTCCTACGAGCAGTACTTC	CASSRGYSYEQYF
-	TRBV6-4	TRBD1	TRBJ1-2	TGTGCCAGCAGTGCCGGTCCGTATAAGGACAGGGGGGCTTATGGCTACACCTTC	CASSAGPYKDRGAYGYTF
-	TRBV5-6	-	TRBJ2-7	TGTGCCAGCAGCAACTATAAGACCGGGTTGAGGGAGCAGTACTTC	CASSNYKTGLREQYF
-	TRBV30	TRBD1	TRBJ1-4	TGTGCCTCTGCGACAGGGGAAAATGAAAAACTGTTTTTT	CASATGENEKLFF
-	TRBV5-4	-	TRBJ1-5	TGTGCCAGCAGCTCACAAGGGGATGATCAGCCCCAGCATTTT	CASSSQGDDQPQHF
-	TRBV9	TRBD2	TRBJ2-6	TGTGCCAGCAGCGCAAGACTAGCGGGAGGGTCTGGGGCCAACGTCCTGACTTTC	CASSARLAGGSGANVLTF
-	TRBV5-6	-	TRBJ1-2	TGTGCCAGCAGCGGAGGACAGCTAGCTAACTATGGCTACACCTTC	CASSGGQLANYGYTF